Listed here is a single T cell receptor (beta chain). Original analysis: How many nucleated cells were present was estimated from reference gene primer amplification. Measured with immunoSEQ multiplex PCR; TCRdb has only the in-frame clones, and not every one. The DNA was the basis for D and trimming; V, J and clone size are from that table. The sample has roughly 110,000 clones; 71% are singletons. Germline V gene data show CDR1 as LNHDA and CDR2 as SQIVND (reference sequence). The CDR3 consists of 15 residues. The V end lost 6 bases, the J end lost 2 bases, and 17 bases lay between the germline ends. The data were obtained in a study of blood T cell repertoires in COVID-19. Across the study: Acute and convalescent COVID-19 specimens originated in the United States, Italy and Spain. In each case, the material was cDNA or gDNA derived from T cells, B-cell-depleted T cells, or PBMCs.

This clonotype was sampled from a human donor with acute or convalescent COVID-19. The donor label of this sample is uncertain. Sample: peripheral blood. This chain uses TRBV19 with TRBJ2-7, with TRBD2 as a possible D gene (6 bases). The CDR3 DNA reads as TGTGCCAGTAGAACCGCGGGTAGCGGTACCTACGAGCAGTACTTC. This encodes CASRTAGSGTYEQYF.